This T cell receptor (beta chain) was documented in a study of cytomegalovirus exposure and HLA in healthy donors. Losses at the gene ends were 6 bases for V and 6 bases for J; bases not matched to a gene: 4. The CDR3 spans 14 residues. CDR1 and CDR2 from the germline V gene are MNHEY and SVGAGI. The PCR contained 60 Vbeta and 13 Jbeta primers. Produced via immunoSEQ multiplex PCR; TCRdb's table is partial and in-frame only. The table has more than 110,000 clones, about three quarters seen once. A note on this clone: Other DNA sequences within the sample encode an identical CDR3.

The source material was PBMCs. This clonotype was sampled from a male donor in good health and CMV-seropositive. The genes are TRBV6-5 and TRBJ2-1; 11 bases are shared with TRBD2. The CDR3 DNA is TGTGCCAGCAGCCCGGGACTAGCGGTCAATGAGCAGTTCTTC. Its protein is CASSPGLAVNEQFF.